A single sample is the source of the 9 T cell receptor beta chains below, sequenced in a study of cytomegalovirus exposure and HLA in healthy donors. Only in-frame clones appear in the TCRdb table, and some are missing; sequencing was by immunoSEQ multiplex PCR. The sample yields roughly 330,000 clones, roughly 90% seen once. Input material: PBMCs. All receptors derive from a woman aged 25 to 39 in good health and CMV-seropositive.

This clone was observed a single time. The rearrangement uses TRBV7-2 and TRBJ2-4; TRBD1 might be the D (5 bases). Trimming left V 5 bases short and J 3 bases short, with 11 bases between. This CDR3 has 14 residues. Germline CDR1 and CDR2: SGHTA and FQGNSA. The CDR3, as DNA: TGTGCCAGCAGCAGGGGAACGGACAAAAACATTCAGTACTTC. Translation: CASSRGTDKNIQYF.

J is TRBJ2-5 and V is TRBV9; TRBD2 agrees at 10 bases. The CDR3 is 14 amino acids. J was trimmed by 5 bases and V by 0 bases; bases with no gene match: 1. The germline gives CDR1 SGDLS, CDR2 YYNGEE. The CDR3 nucleotides read TGTGCCAGCAGCGTAGTGGGACTAGCGGAGACCCAGTACTTC. Translation gives CASSVVGLAETQYF.

V is TRBV9 and J is TRBJ1-6, with TRBD1 as a possible D gene (5 bases). Germline CDR1 is SGDLS and CDR2 is YYNGEE. V shed 0 bases and J shed 5 bases, with 6 bases lying between them. CDR3 length equals 14 residues. The CDR3 DNA reads TGTGCCAGCAGCGTAGAGGGACATAATTCACCCCTCCACTTT. Translation gives CASSVEGHNSPLHF.

The CDR3 is CATRPGQGYEQYF. The DNA of the CDR3 is TGTGCCACCAGGCCGGGACAGGGTTACGAGCAGTACTTC. The chain employs TRBV15 and TRBJ2-7, with TRBD1 identical over 9 bases. The CDR3 consists of 13 residues. V dropped 6 bases and J dropped 4; count of bases not matched to a gene: 4. In germline, CDR1 is LNHNV, CDR2 YYDKDF (reference sequence).

This clone occurred a few times. The chain is built from TRBV10-1 and TRBJ2-2; 7 nucleotides align to TRBD2. The V segment lost 7 bases and the J segment 3 bases; nucleotides outside the gene matches: 11. This CDR3 comprises 16 residues. Germline assignment: CDR1 WNHNN and CDR2 SYGVQD (reference sequence). The CDR3: CASIPPLAEDTGELFF. CDR3 sequence (DNA): TGCGCCAGCATCCCCCCTCTAGCGGAGGACACCGGGGAGCTGTTTTTT.

V is TRBV28 and J is TRBJ1-2; D is uncertain. This CDR3 is 11 amino acids long. CDR1 MDHEN and CDR2 SYDVKM come from the germline V gene. Trimming shortened V by 5 bases and J by 8 bases, and 9 bases separated the two germline ends. The CDR3 reads CASSNPGGYTF. The DNA for the CDR3 is TGTGCCAGCAGTAACCCCGGGGGCTACACCTTC.

This clone appeared a few times. The CDR3 sequence is CASSPFGTSGTSSYEQYF. The CDR3 coding sequence is TGCGCCAGCAGCCCGTTCGGGACTAGCGGGACTTCATCCTACGAGCAGTACTTC. The chain combines TRBV5-1 with TRBJ2-7, with 13 positions matching TRBD2. V lost 4 bases to trimming and J lost 1 base; unmatched junction nucleotides: 11. The germline CDR1 and CDR2 sequences are SGHRS and YFSETQ. This CDR3 has 18 amino acids.

This chain joins TRBV7-6 and TRBJ2-7; 10 nucleotides align to TRBD2. The germline V gene has CDR1 SGHVS and CDR2 FNYEAQ. V lost 4 bases and J lost 4; bases outside the gene matches: 4. This CDR3 has 14 amino acids. CDR3 bases: TGTGCCAGCAGCTGGGCTAGCGGGAGTTACGAGCAGTACTTC. Amino acid sequence: CASSWASGSYEQYF. Together with reference TRBV7-6 and TRBJ2-7, the CDR3 gives the full variable domain: GAGVSQSPRYKVTKRGQDVALRCDPISGHVSLYWYRQALGQGPEFLTYFNYEAQQDKSGLPNDRFSAERPEGSISTLTIQRTEQRDSAMYRCASSWASGSYEQYFGPGTRLTVT.

The chain has TRBV5-1 and TRBJ2-7; weak D call: TRBD1 (7 bases). The CDR3 extends over 13 amino acids. The V gene's germline CDR1 is SGHRS and CDR2 YFSETQ. The V and J ends lost 4 bases and 2 bases respectively, with 10 bases between them. The CDR3 DNA reads as TGCGCCAGCAGCACCAGGGGGGCCTACGAGCAGTACTTC. It codes for CASSTRGAYEQYF.